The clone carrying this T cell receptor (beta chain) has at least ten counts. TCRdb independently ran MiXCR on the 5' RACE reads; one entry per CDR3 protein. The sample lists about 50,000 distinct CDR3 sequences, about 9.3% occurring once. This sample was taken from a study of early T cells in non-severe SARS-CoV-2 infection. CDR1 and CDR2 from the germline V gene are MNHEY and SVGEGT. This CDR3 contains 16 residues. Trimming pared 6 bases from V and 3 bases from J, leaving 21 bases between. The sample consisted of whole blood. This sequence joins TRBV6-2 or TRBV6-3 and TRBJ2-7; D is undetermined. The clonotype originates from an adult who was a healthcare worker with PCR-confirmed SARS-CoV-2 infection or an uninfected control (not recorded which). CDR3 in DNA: TGTGCCAGCAGAAACCCGGGCCCCGGGCGGAACTACGAGCAGTACTTC. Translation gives CASRNPGPGRNYEQYF.